This T cell receptor (beta chain) was sequenced for a study of circulating and synovial CD4+ cells in juvenile arthritis. Study-level results: CPL versus bulk CD4 samples: T cell genome counts differed by at least an order of magnitude.

As for this clone: Antigen specificity is unknown.

CDR1 and CDR2 from the germline V gene are SGHRS and YFSETQ. V was pared by 4 bases and J by 4 bases, with 17 bases between. The CDR3 has 15 amino acids. The data were produced by immunoSEQ multiplex PCR, yet TCRdb's version contains in-frame clones alone and is incomplete. The sample consists of 30,000 to 40,000 clones, about 95% of them appearing once. The origin of this receptor is a human donor with juvenile idiopathic arthritis. The chain carries TRBV5-1 and TRBJ1-1; no firm D call. Material: CD4+ T cells from blood. For the CDR3, the DNA is TGCGCCAGCAGCCGGGGTGGGCTTCTAGGCACTGAAGCTTTCTTT. This encodes CASSRGGLLGTEAFF. The full variable domain, its missing parts supplied by reference TRBV5-1 and TRBJ1-1, is KAGVTQTPRYLIKTRGQQVTLSCSPISGHRSVSWYQQTPGQGLQFLFEYFSETQRNKGNFPGRFSGRQFSNSRSEMNVSTLELGDSALYLCASSRGGLLGTEAFFGQGTRLTVV.